This T cell receptor beta chain is from a study of cytomegalovirus exposure and HLA in healthy donors. At the level of the study: The platform used for the 100 to 150 validation repertoires matched that of the roughly 670 first-cohort repertoires, a later analysis reported. The study, taken as a whole, reports: It was reported that the classifier diagnosed cytomegalovirus status with high specificity and sensitivity in both the original and validation cohorts. Altogether, 150 to 200 TCR beta chains were recorded as cytomegalovirus-associated.

To note about this clone: Its antigen remains unknown.

Germline V lookup: CDR1 MNHEY, CDR2 SVGAGI. CDR3 size: 13 residues. Trimming pared 5 bases from V and 3 bases from J, leaving 11 bases between. Sequenced by immunoSEQ multiplex PCR; TCRdb stores in-frame clones only, minus some. The table records under 140,000 clones, approximately 89% of them present only once. A roughly 120-subject validation cohort, separate from the approximately 670-subject first cohort, supplied the donors. V is TRBV6-5 and J is TRBJ2-7; D gene unclear. Input material: PBMCs. The clonotype originates from a young woman in good health and CMV-seronegative. As DNA, the CDR3 is TGTGCCAGCAGTACGACAATTAACTACGAGCAGTACTTC. This gives the protein CASSTTINYEQYF.